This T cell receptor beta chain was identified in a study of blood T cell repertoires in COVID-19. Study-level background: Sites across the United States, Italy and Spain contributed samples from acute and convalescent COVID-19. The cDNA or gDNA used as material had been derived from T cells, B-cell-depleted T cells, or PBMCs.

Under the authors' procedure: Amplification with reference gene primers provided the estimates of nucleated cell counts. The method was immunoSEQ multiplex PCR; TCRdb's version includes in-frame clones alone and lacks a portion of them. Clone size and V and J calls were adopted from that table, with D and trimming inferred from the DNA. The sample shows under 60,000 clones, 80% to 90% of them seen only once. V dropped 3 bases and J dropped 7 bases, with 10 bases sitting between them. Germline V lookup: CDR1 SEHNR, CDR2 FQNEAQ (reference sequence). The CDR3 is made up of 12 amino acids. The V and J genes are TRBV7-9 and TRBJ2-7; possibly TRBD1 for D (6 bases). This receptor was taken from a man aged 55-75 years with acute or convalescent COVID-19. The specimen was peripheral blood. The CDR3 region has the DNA TGTGCCAGCAGCTTTGCCCAGGGGGAGCAGTACTTC. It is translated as CASSFAQGEQYF.